This T cell receptor beta chain was identified during a study of cytomegalovirus exposure and HLA in healthy donors. It was with 60 Vbeta and 13 Jbeta primers that the PCR ran. Clones were sequenced by immunoSEQ multiplex PCR, and TCRdb holds only the in-frame ones, with some missing. The repertoire holds around 150,000 clones, roughly 80% seen once, with roughly 4.2% in the top ten. The clonotype comes from a man aged 40-49 years in good health and CMV-seronegative. Material for sequencing was PBMCs.

The CDR3 is CASSYSGGPEAFF. The CDR3 nucleotides read TGTGCCAGCAGTTACTCTGGGGGCCCTGAAGCTTTCTTT. The chain employs TRBV6-5 and TRBJ1-1; the D gene is possibly TRBD1 (6 bases). The germline V gene has CDR1 MNHEY and CDR2 SVGAGI. Trimming cost V 0 bases and J 6 bases, with 8 bases left between them. This CDR3 has 13 amino acids.